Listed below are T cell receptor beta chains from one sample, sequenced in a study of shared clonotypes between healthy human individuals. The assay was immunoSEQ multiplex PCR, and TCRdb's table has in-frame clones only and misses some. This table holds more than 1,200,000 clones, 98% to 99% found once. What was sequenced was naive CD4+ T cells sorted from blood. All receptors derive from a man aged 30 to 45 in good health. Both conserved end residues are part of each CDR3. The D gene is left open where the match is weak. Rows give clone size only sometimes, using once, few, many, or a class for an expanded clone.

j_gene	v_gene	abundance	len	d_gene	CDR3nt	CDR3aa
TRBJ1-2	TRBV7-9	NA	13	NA	TGTGCCAGCAGCTTGGACAAGAACTATGGCTACACCTTC	CASSLDKNYGYTF
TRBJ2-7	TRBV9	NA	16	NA	TGTGCCAGCAGCGTAGGTGCTCGCGGGAACAGCTACGAGCAGTACTTC	CASSVGARGNSYEQYF
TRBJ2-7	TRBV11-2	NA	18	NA	TGTGCCAGCAGCTTAAGGACAACCGACAGGAGCTGGTCGTACGAGCAGTACTTC	CASSLRTTDRSWSYEQYF
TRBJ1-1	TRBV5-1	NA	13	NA	TGCGCCAGCAGCTTCGAGGGGTTCACTGAAGCTTTCTTT	CASSFEGFTEAFF
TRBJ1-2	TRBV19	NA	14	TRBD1	TGTGCCAGTAGTAACAGGGGGCGCGGCTATGGCTACACCTTC	CASSNRGRGYGYTF
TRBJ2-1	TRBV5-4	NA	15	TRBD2	TGTGCCATTTATGAAGCGGGAGGGCCAAGGAATGAGCAGTTCTTC	CAIYEAGGPRNEQFF
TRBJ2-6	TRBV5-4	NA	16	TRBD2	TGTGCCAGCAGCAGTAGCGGGAGAAGTGGGGCCAACGTCCTGACTTTC	CASSSSGRSGANVLTF
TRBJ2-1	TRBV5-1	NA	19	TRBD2	TGCGCCAGCAGCCCCGCGGGGGTAAGCGGGTCTAGCTCCTACAATGAGCAGTTCTTC	CASSPAGVSGSSSYNEQFF
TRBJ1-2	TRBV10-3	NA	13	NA	TGTGCCAGCTTAGCAGGGTTAGAGAATGGCTACACCTTC	CASLAGLENGYTF
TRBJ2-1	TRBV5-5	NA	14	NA	TGTGCCAGCAGCTTGGGCGGGGTAGGGAGTGAGCAGTTCTTC	CASSLGGVGSEQFF
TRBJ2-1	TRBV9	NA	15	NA	TGTGCCAGCAGCGCCCTAGCGAGCTCCTACAATGAGCAGTTCTTC	CASSALASSYNEQFF
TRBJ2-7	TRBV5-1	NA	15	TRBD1	TGCGCCAGCAGCAGAAGGACAGGGACTCCCTACGAGCAGTACTTC	CASSRRTGTPYEQYF
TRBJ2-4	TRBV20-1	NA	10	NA	TGCAGTGCTAGAGTTAACATTCAGTACTTC	CSARVNIQYF
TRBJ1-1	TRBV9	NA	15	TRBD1	TGTGCCAGCAGCCCACGGGGGACAGAGAACACTGAAGCTTTCTTT	CASSPRGTENTEAFF
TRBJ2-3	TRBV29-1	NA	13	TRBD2	TGCAGCGTTCGGGGGGTATTCACAGATACGCAGTATTTT	CSVRGVFTDTQYF
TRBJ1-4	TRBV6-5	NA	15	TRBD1	TGTGCCAGCAGTTACGGGGACAGGACTAATGAAAAACTGTTTTTT	CASSYGDRTNEKLFF
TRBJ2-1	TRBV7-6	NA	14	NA	TGTGCCAGCAGCTTAAAGCGGGTCGCAAATGAGCAGTTCTTC	CASSLKRVANEQFF
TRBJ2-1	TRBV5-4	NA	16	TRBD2	TGTGCCAGCAGCACCCGACTAGCGGGAGGTTCCAATGAGCAGTTCTTC	CASSTRLAGGSNEQFF
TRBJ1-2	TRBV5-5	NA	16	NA	TGTGCCAGCAGCTGGGGAGTGGACAGTCCTAACTATGGCTACACCTTC	CASSWGVDSPNYGYTF
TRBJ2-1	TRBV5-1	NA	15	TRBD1	TGCGCCAGCAGCTTGGCAGGGGGCTTGGACAATGAGCAGTTCTTC	CASSLAGGLDNEQFF
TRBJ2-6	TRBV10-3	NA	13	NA	TGTGCCATCAGTGACACTGGGGCCAACGTCCTGACTTTC	CAISDTGANVLTF
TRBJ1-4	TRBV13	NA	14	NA	TGTGCCAGCAGGAGACAAGCAACTAATGAAAAACTGTTTTTT	CASRRQATNEKLFF
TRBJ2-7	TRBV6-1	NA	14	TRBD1	TGTGCCAGCCGTCCGGGACAGAGCTCCTACGAGCAGTACTTC	CASRPGQSSYEQYF
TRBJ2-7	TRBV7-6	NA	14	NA	TGTGCCAGCAGCCCTCTTCCGACTATGCCCGAGCAGTACTTC	CASSPLPTMPEQYF
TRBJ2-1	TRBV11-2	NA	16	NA	TGTGCCAGCAGCTTAGATAGGCTAGTTACCTACAATGAGCAGTTCTTC	CASSLDRLVTYNEQFF
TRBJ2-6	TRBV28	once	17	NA	TGTGCCAGCAGTTTATTCCTTGGGGTCCCTGGGGCCAACGTCCTGACTTTC	CASSLFLGVPGANVLTF
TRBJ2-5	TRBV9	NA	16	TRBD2	TGTGCCAGCAGCGGAGGACTAGCGGGAGTGGGAGAGACCCAGTACTTC	CASSGGLAGVGETQYF